What follows are 8 T cell receptor beta chains derived from one specimen sequenced in a study of T cells after yellow fever vaccination. TCRdb re-derived calls from the 5' RACE reads in MiXCR, one entry per CDR3 protein. Among 280,000 or so distinct CDR3 sequences listed, 8.7% were seen once. The sample here was CD4+ T cells sorted from PBMCs, taken 5 days after the yellow fever booster vaccination. The receptors derive from a man between 18 and 35 years old who received the YFV17D yellow fever vaccine.

The table lists this clonotype with many counts. The chain couples TRBV7-6 to TRBJ2-5; D is undetermined. Germline CDR1 SGHVS, CDR2 FNYEAQ. Trimming left V 1 base short and J 4 bases short, with 7 bases between. The CDR3 length is 13 residues. As DNA, the CDR3 is TGTGCCAGCAGCTTAGACGCCACAGAGACCCAGTACTTC. Translating gives CASSLDATETQYF.

In this sample, this clonotype turned up many times. The chain has TRBV29-1 and TRBJ2-4; TRBD1 or TRBD2 may be the D gene (5 bases each). Germline CDR1 is SQVTM and CDR2 is ANQGSEA. The CDR3 extends over 13 amino acids. V lost 4 bases and J lost 5, with 12 bases in between. The CDR3 here is CSVAGSGENIQYF. CDR3 in DNA: TGCAGCGTTGCAGGGTCCGGGGAAAACATTCAGTACTTC.

The chain is built from TRBV4-2 and TRBJ2-7, with a possible D match to TRBD2 (6 bases). CDR3 size: 15 residues. The germline V gene encodes CDR1 LGHNA and CDR2 YNFKEQ. V shed 7 bases and J shed 3 bases, with 19 bases lying between them. The DNA for the CDR3 is TGTGCCAGCACCGAAGGCGGAGGGCCCCTCTACGAGCAGTACTTC. Translating gives CASTEGGGPLYEQYF.

The J gene is TRBJ2-7, the V gene TRBV18, with D perhaps being TRBD1 or TRBD2 (5 bases each). Trimming removed 6 bases from V and 5 bases from J, with 17 bases in between. CDR1 is KGHSH, CDR2 LQKENI, per germline. The CDR3 consists of 14 residues. CDR3 amino acids: CASSPGPSGNEQYV. For the CDR3, the DNA is TGTGCCAGCTCCCCGGGGCCCTCTGGGAACGAGCAGTACGTC.

This clonotype was seen only a few times. V and J are TRBV25-1 and TRBJ1-4, with D perhaps TRBD1 (5 bases). V lost 3 bases and J 8 bases, leaving 19 bases between the germline ends. The CDR3 length is 16 residues. Germline V gene sequence: CDR1 MGHDK, CDR2 SYGVNS. CDR3 region: CASSDSLGTGREKLFF. CDR3 bases: TGTGCCAGCAGTGATTCACTCGGGACTGGTAGGGAAAAACTGTTTTTT.

The V and J genes are TRBV20-1 and TRBJ1-5; 9 bases agree with TRBD1. Germline V gives CDR1 DFQATT, CDR2 SNEGSKA (reference sequence). This CDR3 region has 17 residues. V dropped 3 bases and J dropped 6; count of bases not matched to a gene: 15. CDR3 DNA: TGCAGTGCTAGTCCTCCCCTGGGACAGGGTTGGGGTCAGCCCCAGCATTTT. It is translated as CSASPPLGQGWGQPQHF.

At least ten counts were recorded for this clonotype. The genes are TRBV5-1 and TRBJ1-1; TRBD1 might be the D (6 bases). The CDR3 contains 14 residues. Germline V gene sequence: CDR1 SGHRS, CDR2 YFSETQ. V dropped 6 bases and J dropped 0 bases, with 12 bases sitting between them. This chain's CDR3 is CASTPDSMNTEAFF. In nucleotides, the CDR3 is TGCGCCAGCACCCCGGACAGTATGAACACTGAAGCTTTCTTT.

This chain joins TRBV7-9 and TRBJ2-1; D possibly matches TRBD1 or TRBD2 (5 bases each). Germline V gene sequence: CDR1 SEHNR, CDR2 FQNEAQ (reference sequence). This CDR3 is 15 amino acids long. Trimming removed 1 base at V and 9 bases at J, with 16 bases between. CDR3 region: CASSLEVGPAGEQFF. The CDR3 region has the DNA TGTGCCAGCAGCTTAGAGGTGGGGCCCGCGGGTGAGCAGTTCTTC. The whole variable domain, remainder taken from reference TRBV7-9 and TRBJ2-1, is DTGVSQNPRHKITKRGQNVTFRCDPISEHNRLYWYRQTLGQGPEFLTYFQNEAQLEKSRLLSDRFSAERPKGSFSTLEIQRTEQGDSAMYLCASSLEVGPAGEQFFGPGTRLTVL.